The 18 T cell receptor beta chains listed next were all sequenced from one sample in a study of cytomegalovirus exposure and HLA in healthy donors. It was with 60 Vbeta and 13 Jbeta primers that the PCR ran. Method: immunoSEQ multiplex PCR; TCRdb's copy keeps in-frame clones and lacks some. The data contain roughly 49,000 clones, roughly four fifths of them singletons. The sequenced sample was PBMCs. Receptors were obtained from a woman aged 40 to 49 in good health and CMV-seropositive.

The CDR3 DNA sequence: TGTGCCTGGAGTGTAGGACTAGCGGGGGCGAGTGAGCAGTTCTTC. Translating gives CAWSVGLAGASEQFF. V gene TRBV30 combines with J gene TRBJ2-1; TRBD2 matches 13 bases. The CDR3 runs 15 residues. Trimming cost V 0 bases and J 9 bases; bases outside gene matches: 5. Germline CDR1 is GTSNPN and CDR2 is SVGIG (reference sequence). Based on the CDR3 plus reference TRBV30 and TRBJ2-1, the full variable domain is SQTIHQWPATLVQPVGSPLSLECTVEGTSNPNLYWYRQAAGRGLQLLFYSVGIGQISSEVPQNLSASRPQDRQFILSSKKLLLSDSGFYLCAWSVGLAGASEQFFGPGTRLTVL.

The sample holds one count of this clone. The chain is built from TRBV27 and TRBJ2-7; D is ambiguous. Germline V lookup: CDR1 MNHEY, CDR2 SMNVEV (reference sequence). V was clipped by 3 bases and J by 0 bases, with 6 bases between them. The CDR3 is made up of 13 amino acids. The CDR3 is CASSFGYSYEQYF. The CDR3 bases are TGTGCCAGCAGTTTCGGGTACTCCTACGAGCAGTACTTC.

This clone was recorded a few times. The chain is built from TRBV2 and TRBJ1-4; 7 nucleotides agree with TRBD1. V lost 5 bases and J lost 7; bases outside the gene matches: 4. Germline V gene sequence: CDR1 SNHLY, CDR2 FYNNEI. The CDR3 spans 13 residues. CDR3 protein: CASSSRGSEKLFF. As DNA, the CDR3 is TGTGCCAGCAGTAGCAGGGGGAGTGAAAAACTGTTTTTT. Full variable domain (missing parts from reference TRBV2 and TRBJ1-4): EPEVTQTPSHQVTQMGQEVILRCVPISNHLYFYWYRQILGQKVEFLVSFYNNEISEKSEIFDDQFSVERPDGSNFTLKIRSTKLEDSAMYFCASSSRGSEKLFFGSGTQLSVL.

The rearrangement links TRBV4-3 to TRBJ2-4; 11 positions agree with TRBD2. Losses at the gene ends were 4 bases for V and 4 bases for J; bases not matched to a gene: 0. Germline CDR1 LGHNA, CDR2 YSLEER. The CDR3 covers 14 residues. The CDR3 nucleotides are TGCGCCAGCAGCCCTAGCGGGGGGAAAAACATTCAGTACTTC. Its protein product is CASSPSGGKNIQYF.

This clone was seen just once. The chain joins TRBV5-4 to TRBJ1-2; the match to TRBD1 covers 9 bases. The CDR3 runs 15 residues. CDR1 is SGHNT and CDR2 is YYREEE in the germline V gene (reference sequence). V lost 3 bases to trimming and J lost 4 bases; unmatched junction nucleotides: 7. CDR3 DNA sequence: TGTGCCAGCAGCTCTGGACAGGGGCCCCTCTATGGCTACACCTTC. Encoded protein: CASSSGQGPLYGYTF.

The rearrangement joins TRBV19 to TRBJ1-4; 8 bases align to TRBD1. This CDR3 has 13 residues. Germline-derived CDR1 and CDR2 are LNHDA and SQIVND (reference sequence). Losses at the gene ends were 9 bases for V and 5 bases for J; bases not matched to a gene: 5. CDR3 region: CASAGTGNEKLFF. The CDR3 region has the DNA TGTGCCAGCGCGGGGACAGGAAATGAAAAACTGTTTTTT.

This clone was detected a few times. The rearrangement uses TRBV7-9 and TRBJ1-4; possible D gene TRBD1, 5 bases. Germline CDR1 reads SEHNR; CDR2 reads FQNEAQ (reference sequence). Trimming pared 3 bases from V and 3 bases from J, leaving 11 bases between. The CDR3 is 15 amino acids. Here the CDR3 reads CASSFQGGSNEKLFF. As DNA, the CDR3 is TGTGCCAGCAGCTTCCAGGGCGGTTCTAATGAAAAACTGTTTTTT.

This clone has just a few counts. The chain couples TRBV5-1 to TRBJ1-1; TRBD1 matches at 8 bases. The trim removed 4 bases at V and 4 bases at J, leaving 15 bases unmatched. This CDR3 is 17 amino acids long. The germline gives CDR1 SGHRS, CDR2 YFSETQ. The CDR3 DNA reads as TGCGCCAGCAGCCTTACACCCGGGACAGGCCATGGCACTGAAGCTTTCTTT. Its translation: CASSLTPGTGHGTEAFF.

The V call is TRBV7-7, the J call TRBJ2-7, with 8 positions matching TRBD1. J gave up 4 bases and V 4 bases, and 9 bases lay outside the gene matches. Germline V gives CDR1 SSHAT, CDR2 FNYEAQ (reference sequence). The CDR3 length is 15 residues. Here the CDR3 DNA reads TGTGCCAGCAGCTCGGCGCCAGGGGGCGAGTACGAGCAGTACTTC. It is translated as CASSSAPGGEYEQYF.

The rearrangement joins TRBV10-2 to TRBJ2-7; D is ambiguous. This CDR3 has 10 residues. V was pared by 6 bases and J by 6 bases, with 6 bases between. In germline, CDR1 is WSHSY, CDR2 SAAADI. Here the CDR3 DNA reads TGCGCCAGCAGACTACGCGAGCAGTACTTC. Amino acids: CASRLREQYF.

This chain links TRBV6-1 with TRBJ1-2; D might be TRBD1 (5 bases). The CDR3 spans 12 residues. Germline CDR1 MNHNS, CDR2 SASEGT. V lost 10 bases and J lost 0, with 9 bases in between. The CDR3 DNA reads as TGTGCCATTCGGGACTCTAACTATGGCTACACCTTC. It translates to CAIRDSNYGYTF.

This chain uses TRBV6-5 with TRBJ2-7, with a weak D call TRBD1 (6 bases). V dropped 5 bases and J dropped 1 base, with 12 bases sitting between them. CDR1 is MNHEY and CDR2 is SVGAGI in the germline V gene. The CDR3 has 14 residues. CDR3 DNA sequence: TGTGCCAGCAGTAATACAGGGAGTTCCTACGAGCAGTACTTC. It encodes CASSNTGSSYEQYF.

CDR3 DNA: TGTGCCAGCAGCTTAGTGGCAAACACCGGGGAGCTGTTTTTT. As protein: CASSLVANTGELFF. The chain employs TRBV7-9 and TRBJ2-2; the D is unclear. CDR1 SEHNR and CDR2 FQNEAQ come from the germline V gene (reference sequence). This CDR3 has 14 residues. V lost 1 base and J lost 2, with 5 bases in between.

This chain connects TRBV11-2 to TRBJ2-6, with D perhaps matching TRBD2 (6 bases). V dropped 1 base and J dropped 0 bases, with 7 bases sitting between them. Germline CDR1 SGHAT, CDR2 FQNNGV. The CDR3 is made up of 16 amino acids. The CDR3 DNA is TGTGCCAGCAGCTTAGGCGGGATCTCTGGGGCCAACGTCCTGACTTTC. Residues: CASSLGGISGANVLTF.

J is TRBJ2-3 and V is TRBV6-6; TRBD2 matches at 9 bases. The length of the CDR3 is 14 residues. The junction had 8 bases not matched to a gene; V was cut back by 7 bases and J by 6 bases. In germline, CDR1 is MNHNY, CDR2 SVGAGI (reference sequence). CDR3 coding DNA: TGTGCCAGCACCAGAGCGGGGGGAGGGGATACGCAGTATTTT. Protein product: CASTRAGGGDTQYF.

The chain uses TRBV18 and TRBJ2-5; 12 bases fit TRBD2. Looked up from germline, CDR1 is KGHSH and CDR2 is LQKENI. This CDR3 is 14 amino acids long. V trimming: 8 bases; J trimming: 2 bases; junction bases outside the gene matches: 3. CDR3 amino acids: CASTGLAGQETQYF. In nucleotides, the CDR3 is TGTGCCAGCACCGGACTAGCGGGGCAAGAGACCCAGTACTTC.

This chain links TRBV9 with TRBJ1-5; TRBD1 matches 10 bases. Trimming cost V 3 bases and J 3 bases; bases outside gene matches: 3. This CDR3 has 15 amino acids. CDR1 and CDR2 (germline): SGDLS, YYNGEE. The DNA of the CDR3 is TGTGCCAGCAGCGAGGGGACAGGGGTCAATCAGCCCCAGCATTTT. Protein: CASSEGTGVNQPQHF.

This clone was seen once. CDR3 in amino acids: CSAPVGEKLFF. For the CDR3, the DNA is TGCAGTGCTCCAGTTGGCGAAAAACTGTTTTTT. The gene calls are TRBV20-1 and TRBJ1-4; D unclear. Between the trimmed V and J ends, which lost 5 bases and 8 bases, there was a span of 9 bases. This CDR3 has 11 amino acids. Germline CDR1 and CDR2: DFQATT and SNEGSKA (reference sequence).